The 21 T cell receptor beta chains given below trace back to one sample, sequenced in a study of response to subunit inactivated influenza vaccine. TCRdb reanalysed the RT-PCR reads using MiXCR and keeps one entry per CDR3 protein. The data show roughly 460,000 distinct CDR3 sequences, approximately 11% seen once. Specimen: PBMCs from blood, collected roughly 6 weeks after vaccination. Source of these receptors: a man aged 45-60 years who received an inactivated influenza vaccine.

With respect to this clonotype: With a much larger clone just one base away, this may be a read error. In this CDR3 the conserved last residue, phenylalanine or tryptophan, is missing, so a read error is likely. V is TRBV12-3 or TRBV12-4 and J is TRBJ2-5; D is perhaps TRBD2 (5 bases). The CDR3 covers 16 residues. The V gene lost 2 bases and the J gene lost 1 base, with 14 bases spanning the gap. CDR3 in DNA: TGTGCCAGCAGTTTACCCAGGTCCGAGGGCCAAGAGACCCAGTACTTA. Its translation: CASSLPRSEGQETQYL.

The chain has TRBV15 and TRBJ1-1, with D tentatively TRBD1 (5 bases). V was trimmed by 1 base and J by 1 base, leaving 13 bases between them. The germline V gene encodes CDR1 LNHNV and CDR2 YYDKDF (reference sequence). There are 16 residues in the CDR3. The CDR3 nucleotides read TGTGCCACCAGCAGAGGCTTGGGGACTACGAACACTGAAGCTTTCTTT. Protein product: CATSRGLGTTNTEAFF.

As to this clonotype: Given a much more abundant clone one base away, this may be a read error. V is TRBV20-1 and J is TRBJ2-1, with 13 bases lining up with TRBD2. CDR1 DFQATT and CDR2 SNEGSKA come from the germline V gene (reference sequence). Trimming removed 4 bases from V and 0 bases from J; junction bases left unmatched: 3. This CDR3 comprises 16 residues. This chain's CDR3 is CSAMGLAGRSYNEQFF. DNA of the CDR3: TGCAGTGCTATGGGACTAGCGGGGCGCTCCTACAATGAGCAGTTCTTC.

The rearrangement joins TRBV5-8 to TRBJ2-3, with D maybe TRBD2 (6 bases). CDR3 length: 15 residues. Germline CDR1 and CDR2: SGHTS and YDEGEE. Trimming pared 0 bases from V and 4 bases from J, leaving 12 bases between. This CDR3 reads CASSLVGWGADTQYF. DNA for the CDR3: TGTGCCAGCAGCTTGGTTGGATGGGGGGCAGATACGCAGTATTTT.

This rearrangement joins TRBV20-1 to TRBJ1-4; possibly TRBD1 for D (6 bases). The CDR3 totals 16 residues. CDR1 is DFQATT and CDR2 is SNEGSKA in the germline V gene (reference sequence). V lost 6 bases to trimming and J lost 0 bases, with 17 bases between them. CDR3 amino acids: CSAGETGETTNEKLFF. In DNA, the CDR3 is TGCAGTGCCGGGGAGACAGGAGAAACAACTAATGAAAAACTGTTTTTT.

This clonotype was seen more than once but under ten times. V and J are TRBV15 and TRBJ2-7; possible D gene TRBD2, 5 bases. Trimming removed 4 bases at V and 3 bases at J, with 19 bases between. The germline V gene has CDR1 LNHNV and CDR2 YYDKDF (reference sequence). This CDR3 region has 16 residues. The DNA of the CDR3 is TGTGCCACCAGCACCCGACCTCTCGGGAATCTCTACGAGCAGTACTTC. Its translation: CATSTRPLGNLYEQYF.

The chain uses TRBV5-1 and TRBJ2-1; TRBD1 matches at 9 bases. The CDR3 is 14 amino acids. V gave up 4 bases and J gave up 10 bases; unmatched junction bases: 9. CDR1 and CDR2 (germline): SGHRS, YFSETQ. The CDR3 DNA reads TGCGCCAGCAGCCTGTCCCGGGACAGGGAAGAGCAGTTCTTC. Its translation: CASSLSRDREEQFF.

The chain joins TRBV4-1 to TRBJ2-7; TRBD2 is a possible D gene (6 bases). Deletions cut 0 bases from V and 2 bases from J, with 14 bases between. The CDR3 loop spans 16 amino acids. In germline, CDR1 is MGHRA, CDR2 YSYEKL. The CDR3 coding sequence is TGCGCCAGCAGCCAAGATGGGGCGGGGACCCCCTACGAGCAGTACTTC. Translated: CASSQDGAGTPYEQYF.

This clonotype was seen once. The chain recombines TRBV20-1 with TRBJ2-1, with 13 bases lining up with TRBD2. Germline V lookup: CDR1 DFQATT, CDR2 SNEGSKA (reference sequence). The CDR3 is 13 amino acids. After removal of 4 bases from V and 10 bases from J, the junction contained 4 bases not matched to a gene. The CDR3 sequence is CSAKGLAGVEQFF. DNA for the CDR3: TGCAGTGCTAAAGGACTAGCGGGGGTGGAGCAGTTCTTC.

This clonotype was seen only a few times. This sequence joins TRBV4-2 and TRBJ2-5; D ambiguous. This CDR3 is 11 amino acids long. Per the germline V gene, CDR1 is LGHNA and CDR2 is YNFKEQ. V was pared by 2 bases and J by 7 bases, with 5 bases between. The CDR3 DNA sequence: TGTGCCAGCAGCCAAAGCAGGACCCAGTACTTC. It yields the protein CASSQSRTQYF.

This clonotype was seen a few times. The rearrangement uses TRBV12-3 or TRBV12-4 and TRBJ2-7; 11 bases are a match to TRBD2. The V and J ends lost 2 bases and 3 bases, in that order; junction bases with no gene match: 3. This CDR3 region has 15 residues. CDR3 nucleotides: TGTGCCAGCAGTTTAAAACTAGCGGGGGTCTACGAGCAGTACTTC. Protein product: CASSLKLAGVYEQYF.

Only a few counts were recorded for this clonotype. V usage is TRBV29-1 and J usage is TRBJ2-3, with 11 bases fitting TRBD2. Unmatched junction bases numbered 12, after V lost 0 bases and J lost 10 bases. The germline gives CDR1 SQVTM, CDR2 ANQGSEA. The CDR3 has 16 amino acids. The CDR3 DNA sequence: TGCAGCGTTGAAGAAGGTGTTAGCGGGGGGGCAGGGGCGCAGTATTTT. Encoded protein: CSVEEGVSGGAGAQYF.

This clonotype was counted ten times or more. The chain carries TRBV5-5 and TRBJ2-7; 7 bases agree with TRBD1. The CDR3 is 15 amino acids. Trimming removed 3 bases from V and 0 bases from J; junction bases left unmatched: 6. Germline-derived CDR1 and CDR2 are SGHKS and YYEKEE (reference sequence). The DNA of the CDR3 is TGTGCCAGCAGCTCGTATGGGACAGTCTCCTACGAGCAGTACTTC. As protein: CASSSYGTVSYEQYF.

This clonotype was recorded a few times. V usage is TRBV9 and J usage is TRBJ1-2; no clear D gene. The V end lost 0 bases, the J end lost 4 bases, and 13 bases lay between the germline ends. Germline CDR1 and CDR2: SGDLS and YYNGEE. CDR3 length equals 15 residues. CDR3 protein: CASSVAPGPLYGYTF. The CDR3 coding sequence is TGTGCCAGCAGCGTAGCTCCAGGCCCCCTCTATGGCTACACCTTC.

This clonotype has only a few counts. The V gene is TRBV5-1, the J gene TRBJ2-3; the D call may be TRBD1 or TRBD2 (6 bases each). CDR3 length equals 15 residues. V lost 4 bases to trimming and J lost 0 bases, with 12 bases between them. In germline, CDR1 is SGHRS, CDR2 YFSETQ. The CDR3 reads CASSAGHRSTDTQYF. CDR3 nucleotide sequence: TGCGCCAGCAGCGCGGGACACCGGAGCACAGATACGCAGTATTTT.

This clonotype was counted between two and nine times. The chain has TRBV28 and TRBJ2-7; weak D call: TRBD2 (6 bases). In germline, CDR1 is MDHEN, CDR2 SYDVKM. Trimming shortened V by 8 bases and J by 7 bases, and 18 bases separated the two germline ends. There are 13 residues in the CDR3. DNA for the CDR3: TGTGCCAGCGGAGGCAGAGGACTACGGGAGCAGTACTTC. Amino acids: CASGGRGLREQYF.

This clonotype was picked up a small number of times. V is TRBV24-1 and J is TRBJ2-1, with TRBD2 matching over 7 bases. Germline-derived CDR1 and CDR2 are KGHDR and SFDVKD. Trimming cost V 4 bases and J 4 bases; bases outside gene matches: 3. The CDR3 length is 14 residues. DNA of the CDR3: TGTGCCACCAGTGACGGGGGGACTTACAATGAGCAGTTCTTC. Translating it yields CATSDGGTYNEQFF.

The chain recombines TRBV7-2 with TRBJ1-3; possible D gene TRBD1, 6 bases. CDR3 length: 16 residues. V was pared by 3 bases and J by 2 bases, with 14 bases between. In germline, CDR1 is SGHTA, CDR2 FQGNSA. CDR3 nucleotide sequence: TGTGCCAGCAGCTTCGGCAGGGGAGGTACTGGAAACACCATATATTTT. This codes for CASSFGRGGTGNTIYF.

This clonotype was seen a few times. Here the CDR3 reads CASSLIWGPEKLFF. The CDR3 region has the DNA TGTGCCAGCAGTTTAATCTGGGGGCCCGAAAAACTGTTTTTT. The chain combines TRBV28 with TRBJ1-4; tentatively, D is TRBD1 (6 bases). Trimming shortened V by 2 bases and J by 8 bases, and 12 bases separated the two germline ends. The germline gives CDR1 MDHEN, CDR2 SYDVKM. This CDR3 comprises 14 residues.

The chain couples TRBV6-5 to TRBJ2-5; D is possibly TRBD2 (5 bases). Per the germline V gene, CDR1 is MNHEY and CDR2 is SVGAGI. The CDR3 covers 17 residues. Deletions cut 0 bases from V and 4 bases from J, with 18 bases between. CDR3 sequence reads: CASSYSVVPGWGETQYF. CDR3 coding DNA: TGTGCCAGCAGTTACTCGGTCGTTCCGGGGTGGGGAGAGACCCAGTACTTC.

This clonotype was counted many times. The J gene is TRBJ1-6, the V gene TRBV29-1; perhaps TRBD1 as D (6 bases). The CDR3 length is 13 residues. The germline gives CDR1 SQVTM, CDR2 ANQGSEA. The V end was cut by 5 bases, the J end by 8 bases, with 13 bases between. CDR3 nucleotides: TGCAGCGTTTCCCAGGGGTTGGATTCACCCCTCCACTTT. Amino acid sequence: CSVSQGLDSPLHF. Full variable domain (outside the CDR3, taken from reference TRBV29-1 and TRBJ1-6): SAVISQKPSRDICQRGTSLTIQCQVDSQVTMMFWYRQQPGQSLTLIATANQGSEATYESGFVIDKFPISRPNLTFSTLTVSNMSPEDSSIYLCSVSQGLDSPLHFGNGTRLTVT.